This T cell receptor (beta chain) was obtained from a study of shared clonotypes between healthy human individuals. Study in general: Plates per donor: three CD4 naive, three CD4 memory, two CD8 naive, one CD8 memory.

This clone has more than one count but fewer than ten. Its antigen remains unidentified. Overall study findings and caveats: In contrast to clonotypes shared by all four donors, non-shared clonotypes had lower generation probabilities.

The germline V gene has CDR1 SGHTS and CDR2 YDEGEE. The V and J ends lost 0 bases and 4 bases, in that order; junction bases with no gene match: 6. The CDR3 is 16 residues long. Subsets obtained from CD4+ cells comprised CD45RA+ naive and CD45RA-negative memory cells. TCRdb's table, derived via immunoSEQ multiplex PCR, lists solely in-frame clones and lacks some. The table has about 1 million clones, around 76% seen once. Material for sequencing was memory CD4+ T cells sorted from blood. Subset denoted: CD45RA-negative fraction. The clonotype was recovered from a man between 18 and 29 years old in good health. This sequence joins TRBV5-8 and TRBJ2-3; 9 bases are a match to TRBD2. The CDR3 sequence is CASSLVPSGNPDTQYF. The CDR3 nucleotides are TGTGCCAGCAGCTTGGTCCCTAGCGGGAACCCAGATACGCAGTATTTT.